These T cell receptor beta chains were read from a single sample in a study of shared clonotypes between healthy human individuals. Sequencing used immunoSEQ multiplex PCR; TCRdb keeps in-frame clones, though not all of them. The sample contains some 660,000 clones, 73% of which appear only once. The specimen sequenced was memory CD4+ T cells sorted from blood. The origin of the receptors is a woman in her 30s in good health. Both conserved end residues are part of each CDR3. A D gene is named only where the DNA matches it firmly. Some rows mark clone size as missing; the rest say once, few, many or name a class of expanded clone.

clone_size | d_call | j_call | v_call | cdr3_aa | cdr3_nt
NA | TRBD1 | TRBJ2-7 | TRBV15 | CATSSYRGHFYEQYF | TGTGCCACCAGCAGCTACAGGGGGCATTTTTACGAGCAGTACTTC
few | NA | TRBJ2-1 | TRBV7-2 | CASRLASSYNEQFF | TGTGCCAGCAGACTGGCGAGCTCCTACAATGAGCAGTTCTTC
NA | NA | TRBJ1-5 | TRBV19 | CASRIGQGSRQPQHF | TGTGCCAGTAGGATAGGGCAGGGGAGTCGGCAGCCCCAGCATTTT
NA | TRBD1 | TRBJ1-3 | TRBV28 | CASSPPGQGNTIYF | TGTGCCAGCAGCCCGCCGGGACAGGGCAACACCATATATTTT
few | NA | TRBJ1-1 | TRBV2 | CASRRAGSLHGPEAFF | TGTGCCAGCAGGCGCGCAGGGAGTCTCCACGGTCCTGAAGCTTTCTTT
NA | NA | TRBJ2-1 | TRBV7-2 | CASSSQGYEQFF | TGTGCCAGCAGCTCCCAGGGCTATGAGCAGTTCTTC
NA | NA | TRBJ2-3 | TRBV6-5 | CASSYNRDRTDTQYF | TGTGCCAGCAGTTACAACCGGGACCGCACAGATACGCAGTATTTT
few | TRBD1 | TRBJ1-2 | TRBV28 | CASSPTGTGVNYGYTF | TGTGCCAGCAGTCCAACCGGGACAGGGGTTAACTATGGCTACACCTTC
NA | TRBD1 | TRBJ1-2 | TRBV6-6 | CASSRGTGAYYGYTF | TGTGCCAGCAGCCGCGGGACAGGGGCGTACTATGGCTACACCTTC
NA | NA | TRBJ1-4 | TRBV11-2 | CASSQGGEKLFF | TGTGCCAGCAGCCAAGGGGGTGAAAAACTGTTTTTT
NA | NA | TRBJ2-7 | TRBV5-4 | CASSVNVGADEQYF | TGTGCCAGCAGCGTTAACGTTGGGGCCGACGAGCAGTACTTC
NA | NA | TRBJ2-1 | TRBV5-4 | CASSLPYGGTYNEQFF | TGTGCCAGCAGCCTGCCATACGGGGGCACCTACAATGAGCAGTTCTTC
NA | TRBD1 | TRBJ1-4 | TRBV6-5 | CASSPDRGNEKLFF | TGTGCCAGCAGCCCGGACAGGGGGAATGAAAAACTGTTTTTT
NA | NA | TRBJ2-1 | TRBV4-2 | CASSQFSSAYNEQFF | TGTGCCAGCAGCCAGTTCAGTAGCGCCTACAATGAGCAGTTCTTC